Each of the 26 T cell receptor beta chains below was sequenced from the same sample in a study of Graves' ophthalmopathy and Graves' hyperthyroidism. For repertoire sequencing, the TCR beta CDR3 regions were amplified from RNA transcripts. An initial RT-PCR round employing HTBI primers preceded a second-round multiplex PCR. TCRdb used MiXCR to reprocess the multiplex PCR reads, holding one entry per CDR3 protein. The data show hundreds of thousands of distinct CDR3 sequences, with about two fifths seen just once and 3% to 3.5% held by the top ten. The source material was peripheral blood. The receptors were gathered from an adult man with Graves' ophthalmopathy.

This clonotype was recorded many times. The genes are TRBV11-2 and TRBJ1-2; no clear D. CDR3 length: 15 residues. The germline CDR1 and CDR2 sequences are SGHAT and FQNNGV. Trimming took off 0 bases at V and 5 bases at J, with 13 bases between the two ends. The CDR3, as DNA: TGTGCCAGCAGCTTAGATCACGGGAGTATGTATGGCTACACCTTC. Translating gives CASSLDHGSMYGYTF.

The genes are TRBV20-1 and TRBJ2-5; 8 bases match TRBD2. CDR1 is DFQATT, CDR2 SNEGSKA, per germline (reference sequence). This CDR3 has 15 amino acids. J lost 5 bases, V lost 0 bases, and 8 bases had no gene match. The CDR3 loop reads CSARDPSGGGETQYF. CDR3 nucleotide sequence: TGCAGTGCTAGAGATCCGAGCGGGGGAGGGGAGACCCAGTACTTC.

In the case of this clonotype: The junction does not match germline at one end; this may be a read error. The chain uses TRBV24-1 and TRBJ1-1, with a weak D call TRBD1 (6 bases). CDR1 is KGHDR, CDR2 SFDVKD, per germline. CDR3 length: 17 amino acids. CDR3 nucleotides: TGTGCCAGCAGTTACCCCCACAGGGTTACGATGAACACTGAAGCTTTCTTT. Protein: CASSYPHRVTMNTEAFF.

The chain couples TRBV25-1 to TRBJ2-6; 7 positions match TRBD1. The CDR3 is 18 amino acids. With 4 bases clipped from V and 0 bases from J, the junction kept 9 bases outside the gene matches. CDR1 and CDR2 (germline): MGHDK, SYGVNS. DNA for the CDR3: TGTGCCAGCAGTGCCCCTTACAGGGGACACTCTGGGGCCAACGTCCTGACTTTC. As protein: CASSAPYRGHSGANVLTF.

V usage is TRBV6-2 or TRBV6-3 and J usage is TRBJ1-2; 8 positions agree with TRBD1. The CDR3 runs 12 residues. The V gene's germline CDR1 is MNHEY and CDR2 SVGEGT. Trimming removed 7 bases from V and 11 bases from J; junction bases left unmatched: 9. The CDR3 reads CASMKGDRGYTF. CDR3 sequence (DNA): TGTGCCAGCATGAAAGGAGACAGGGGATACACCTTC.

This clonotype was seen many times. The gene calls are TRBV29-1 and TRBJ2-2; D is perhaps TRBD2 (5 bases). The CDR3 extends over 13 amino acids. Germline V gene data show CDR1 as SQVTM and CDR2 as ANQGSEA. V lost 4 bases, J lost 5 bases, and 11 bases lay in between. CDR3 in amino acids: CSVVTSQTGELFF. CDR3 DNA sequence: TGCAGCGTTGTCACTAGTCAAACCGGGGAGCTGTTTTTT.

This clonotype was detected ten times or more. The rearrangement joins TRBV2 to TRBJ2-2; D ambiguous. The CDR3 consists of 14 residues. The V end lost 6 bases, the J end lost 4 bases, and 12 bases lay between the germline ends. Germline V lookup: CDR1 SNHLY, CDR2 FYNNEI. CDR3 DNA: TGTGCCAGCAGCCCTTTGATGGGCACCGGGGAGCTGTTTTTT. This sequence encodes CASSPLMGTGELFF.

This sequence joins TRBV29-1 and TRBJ2-5; the match to TRBD1 covers 9 bases. The germline CDR1 and CDR2 sequences are SQVTM and ANQGSEA. J lost 6 bases, V lost 8 bases, and 13 bases had no gene match. The CDR3 spans 14 residues. For the CDR3, the DNA is TGCAGCCCCGGCCGGGACAGGGCTAAGAAGACCCAGTACTTC. Its translation is CSPGRDRAKKTQYF. Full variable domain (remainder filled in from reference TRBV29-1 and TRBJ2-5): SAVISQKPSRDICQRGTSLTIQCQVDSQVTMMFWYRQQPGQSLTLIATANQGSEATYESGFVIDKFPISRPNLTFSTLTVSNMSPEDSSIYLCSPGRDRAKKTQYFGPGTRLLVL.

The rearrangement uses TRBV29-1 and TRBJ2-5; the D is unclear. Germline CDR1 is SQVTM and CDR2 is ANQGSEA. The CDR3 covers 13 residues. Trimming shortened V by 0 bases and J by 8 bases, and 13 bases separated the two germline ends. The CDR3 DNA reads as TGCAGCGTTGAAGAGGGCACCGGGTACACCCAGTACTTC. Protein: CSVEEGTGYTQYF.

In this sample, this clonotype turned up a few times. Possible read error: a much larger clone is one base away. The rearrangement uses TRBV15 and TRBJ1-2; D may be TRBD1 (5 bases). Trimming removed 0 bases at V and 6 bases at J, with 11 bases between. This CDR3 has 14 residues. The germline CDR1 and CDR2 sequences are LNHNV and YYDKDF (reference sequence). The CDR3 region is CATSRETENHGYTF. The CDR3 region has the DNA TGTGCCACCAGCAGAGAGACAGAAAACCATGGCTACACCTTC.

V usage is TRBV30 and J usage is TRBJ1-1, with D unclear. The CDR3 totals 11 residues. The V gene's germline CDR1 is GTSNPN and CDR2 SVGIG (reference sequence). V lost 0 bases, J lost 10 bases, and 9 bases lay in between. The CDR3: CAWSVQRLAFF. The CDR3 nucleotides are TGTGCCTGGAGTGTACAAAGGTTAGCTTTCTTT.

The chain combines TRBV2 with TRBJ2-5; D possibly matches TRBD1 or TRBD2 (5 bases each). The germline V and J ends were trimmed by 6 bases and 5 bases, with 19 bases remaining between them. The CDR3 loop spans 15 amino acids. Germline V gene lookup returns CDR1 SNHLY and CDR2 FYNNEI. As DNA, the CDR3 is TGTGCCAGCAGATCGGCAGGGTGGCGCGGGGAGACCCAGTACTTC. This codes for CASRSAGWRGETQYF.

This clonotype was recorded once. The rearrangement joins TRBV7-2 to TRBJ1-2, with TRBD1 matching 8 bases. Germline CDR1 reads SGHTA; CDR2 reads FQGNSA. This CDR3 comprises 16 residues. Trimming cost V 5 bases and J 5 bases; bases outside gene matches: 13. Written as DNA, the CDR3 is TGTGCCAGCAGCACACTAGGACAGGGCAGGAGTTATGGCTACACCTTC. Its translation is CASSTLGQGRSYGYTF.

This clonotype has ten or more counts. The chain recombines TRBV7-9 with TRBJ1-4; TRBD1 might be the D (6 bases). The CDR3 has 15 amino acids. V lost 5 bases and J 0 bases, leaving 10 bases between the germline ends. Germline V lookup: CDR1 SEHNR, CDR2 FQNEAQ (reference sequence). The CDR3 protein is CASSPGQSTNEKLFF. The CDR3 DNA reads TGTGCCAGCAGCCCAGGACAGTCAACTAATGAAAAACTGTTTTTT.

Concerning this clonotype: One end of the junction is discordant with germline, which a read error may explain. The rearrangement links TRBV7-9 to TRBJ1-2, with D maybe TRBD1 (6 bases). The germline CDR1 and CDR2 sequences are SEHNR and FQNEAQ (reference sequence). The CDR3 runs 13 residues. The CDR3 nucleotides are TGTGCCAGCACCTTATCCGGGGGCACAGGCTACACCTTC. Translated, it gives CASTLSGGTGYTF. Supplemented by reference TRBV7-9 and TRBJ1-2, the full variable domain reads DTGVSQNPRHKITKRGQNVTFRCDPISEHNRLYWYRQTLGQGPEFLTYFQNEAQLEKSRLLSDRFSAERPKGSFSTLEIQRTEQGDSAMYLCASTLSGGTGYTFGSGTRLTVV.

The chain uses TRBV24-1 and TRBJ2-3, with 9 bases matching TRBD2. Germline CDR1 reads KGHDR; CDR2 reads SFDVKD. V shed 4 bases, J shed 3 bases, and the junction held 7 bases outside the gene matches. The CDR3 consists of 16 residues. The chain's CDR3 is CATSDGAGGYTDTQYF. CDR3 nucleotide sequence: TGTGCCACCAGTGACGGAGCGGGGGGATATACAGATACGCAGTATTTT.

This clonotype occurred many times. The rearrangement links TRBV7-9 to TRBJ2-5; the D is unclear. The CDR3 has 14 residues. The germline CDR1 and CDR2 sequences are SEHNR and FQNEAQ (reference sequence). V lost 6 bases to trimming and J lost 2 bases, with 13 bases between them. The CDR3 here is CASRQTGGQETQYF. For the CDR3, the DNA is TGTGCCAGCAGACAAACCGGCGGTCAAGAGACCCAGTACTTC.

Points on this clonotype: Since a much larger clone is just one base distant, this may be a read error. The genes are TRBV10-3 and TRBJ1-1; D remains unclear. Germline V gene data show CDR1 as ENHRY and CDR2 as SYGVKD. The CDR3 is 13 residues long. CDR3 sequence: CASSEMLNTEAFF. CDR3 nucleotides: TGTGCCAGCAGTGAAATGCTGAACACTGAAGCTTTCTTT.

This clonotype was observed a few times. The V and J genes are TRBV7-9 and TRBJ1-3; D is possibly TRBD1 (6 bases). Germline-derived CDR1 and CDR2 are SEHNR and FQNEAQ (reference sequence). The V end was cut by 1 base, the J end by 0 bases, with 13 bases between. The CDR3 is made up of 17 amino acids. CDR3 protein: CASSLGQGLNSGNTIYF. The DNA of the CDR3 is TGTGCCAGCAGCTTAGGGCAGGGGCTAAACTCTGGAAACACCATATATTTT.

This clonotype has ten or more counts. This chain uses TRBV7-9 with TRBJ2-5; D gene ambiguous. This CDR3 comprises 13 residues. The V end was cut by 1 base, the J end by 4 bases, with 7 bases between. Germline V gene data show CDR1 as SEHNR and CDR2 as FQNEAQ (reference sequence). The CDR3 reads CASSLVGSETQYF. The CDR3 DNA reads as TGTGCCAGCAGCTTAGTGGGTTCAGAGACCCAGTACTTC.

This clonotype has just a few counts. The V gene is TRBV28, the J gene TRBJ2-3; 11 bases agree with TRBD2. V trimming: 3 bases; J trimming: 11 bases; junction bases outside the gene matches: 1. CDR3 length: 12 residues. Germline V CDR1 and CDR2: MDHEN, SYDVKM. Here the CDR3 DNA reads TGTGCCAGCAGTTTCGGACTAGCGGGGCAGTATTTT. This translates into CASSFGLAGQYF.

Concerning this clonotype itself: The junction departs from the called germline gene at one end, perhaps through a read error. The chain uses TRBV19 and TRBJ2-7; D might be TRBD2 (5 bases). The germline gives CDR1 LNHDA, CDR2 SQIVND (reference sequence). The CDR3 length is 13 residues. CDR3 loop: CASSVGLNYERYF. Written as DNA, the CDR3 is TGTGCCAGTAGTGTTGGACTGAACTACGAGCGGTACTTC.

In this sample, this clonotype turned up many times. The CDR3 DNA reads TGTGCCAGTAGTATTGACTCCCTCCCGATGAATTCACCCCTCCACTTT. Encoded protein: CASSIDSLPMNSPLHF. The chain combines TRBV19 with TRBJ1-6; D not resolved. V was pared by 3 bases and J by 7 bases, with 16 bases between. This CDR3 is built from 16 residues. Per germline, CDR1 LNHDA and CDR2 SQIVND (reference sequence).

The V gene is TRBV10-2, the J gene TRBJ1-2, with D maybe TRBD1 (5 bases). This CDR3 has 14 residues. Trimming left V 4 bases short and J 8 bases short, with 17 bases between. CDR1 WSHSY and CDR2 SAAADI come from the germline V gene. In nucleotides, the CDR3 is TGCGCCAGCAGTGTTCGCAGAACCGGGGCCGGCTACACCTTC. Its protein is CASSVRRTGAGYTF.

This clonotype was seen just once. V and J are TRBV7-2 and TRBJ2-5; D could derive from TRBD1 or TRBD2 (6 bases each). V dropped 5 bases and J dropped 5 bases, with 15 bases sitting between them. CDR3 size: 14 residues. From germline, CDR1 is SGHTA and CDR2 FQGNSA. The CDR3 DNA sequence: TGTGCCAGCAGCCAAAGGGGGGCCTCGGAGACCCAGTACTTC. It codes for CASSQRGASETQYF.

V usage is TRBV10-3 and J usage is TRBJ1-2; unclear D gene. The ends were cut back, 0 bases at V and 3 bases at J, with 14 bases in the middle. This CDR3 is 16 amino acids long. The germline V gene has CDR1 ENHRY and CDR2 SYGVKD. Here the CDR3 reads CAISESRGLYDYGYTF. CDR3 DNA: TGTGCCATCAGTGAGTCCCGGGGATTGTATGACTATGGCTACACCTTC.